This T cell receptor beta chain was recorded in a study of T cell responses to AZD1222 COVID-19 vaccine. The data were produced by immunoSEQ multiplex PCR, yet TCRdb's version contains in-frame clones alone and is incomplete. The sample has approximately 80,000 clones, 85% to 90% seen once. V was shortened by 2 bases and J by 4 bases, with 8 bases between the two germline ends. The CDR3 loop spans 13 amino acids. Germline V CDR1 and CDR2: SEHNR, FQNEAQ (reference sequence). This receptor was identified in an adult in good health. This rearrangement joins TRBV7-9 to TRBJ1-1; no clear D. The sample was peripheral blood, taken on day 0 of AZD1222 vaccination. CDR3 DNA: TGTGCCAGCAGCTTAACTGGGCCCACTGAAGCTTTCTTT. It translates to CASSLTGPTEAFF.